The clone carrying this T cell receptor beta chain appeared a few times. The antigen is unknown. It may be a read error: a sequence one base away is much more abundant. The germline gives CDR1 SGHVS, CDR2 FQNEAQ. This CDR3 comprises 14 residues. The sorted Tregs were CD4+CD25+CD127-/low cells. Constant-region reverse primers amplified full-length variable regions, followed by semi-nested Nested Universal Primer A PCR. TCRdb recomputed calls from the 5' RACE reads with MiXCR, one row per CDR3 protein. The table includes tens of thousands of distinct CDR3 sequences, 26% detected once. Study-wide findings and caveats: Tumor memory CD4+ T cell TCR gene usage clustered with blood and lymph node memory CD4+ cells and lymph node naive CD4+ cells. Whole repertoires were not studied in the larger cohort, only one V-J beta rearrangement.

The sequencing input was tumor-infiltrating Tregs sorted from the breast tumor. V gene TRBV7-8 combines with J gene TRBJ1-5; the D is unclear. This receptor was obtained from a female donor with breast cancer. CDR3 nucleotides: TGTACCAGCAGCGTCAGTTCCAGTTATCAGCCCCAGCATTTT. It translates to CTSSVSSSYQPQHF.